This TCR beta chain was retrieved from a study of CD8 T cells in Susac syndrome. Trimming took 3 bases from V and 4 from J; bases not matched to a gene: 8. The CDR3 runs to 16 residues. Germline V gives CDR1 SQVTM, CDR2 ANQGSEA. An amount of RNA that ranged from roughly 0.5 to 1 ug was reverse transcribed with random hexamers. The CDR3 of TCR beta was amplified by immunoSEQ multiplex PCR across 54 Vbeta and 13 Jbeta. In TCRdb, the immunoSEQ multiplex PCR reads were re-called with MiXCR into one record per CDR3 protein. The data contain just over 80,000 distinct CDR3 sequences, around 94% of them singletons. CD8+ and CD4+ T cells taken from blood had their TCR beta sequenced. The control group consisted of healthy donors matched for age and sex. The CD8+ and CD4+ T cells were isolated magnetically using a negative isolation approach, whereas the TEMRA cells were enriched by FACS.

V gene TRBV29-1 combines with J gene TRBJ2-6; 8 nucleotides match TRBD1. Source material: CD8+ T cells from PBMCs. This TCR came from a human donor in good health. The CDR3 nucleotides read TGCAGCGTTGACGACAGGGGAAAGGCCGGGGCCAACGTCCTGACTTTC. This encodes CSVDDRGKAGANVLTF.